What follows describes a single TCR beta chain. Method: immunoSEQ multiplex PCR; TCRdb's copy keeps in-frame clones and lacks some. The sample has some 9,300 clones; about 54% are singletons. This specimen comes from a study of T cell clonotyping in hematopoietic cell transplantation. Germline V gives CDR1 MRHNA, CDR2 SNTAGT. The CDR3 covers 15 residues. Trimming removed 6 bases from V and 1 base from J, with 10 bases in between. The input for sequencing was peripheral blood mononuclear cells, taken 100 days after allogeneic stem cell transplant. The chain is built from TRBV6-4 and TRBJ2-6; D is perhaps TRBD1 or TRBD2 (5 bases each). This clonotype originated in a female patient aged 45 to 65 who had an allogeneic stem cell transplant from an unrelated donor, so the T cells may come from the graft donor. Some clones in this sample may be carry-over from other donors' samples. The CDR3 loop reads CASSEGSSGANVLTF. CDR3 DNA sequence: TGTGCCAGCAGCGAGGGGAGTTCTGGGGCCAACGTCCTGACTTTC.